The 12 T cell receptor beta chains presented below share a single source sample, sequenced in a study of molecular identifiers for immune sequencing clone quantification (dated by TCRdb to the late 2010s). Library preparation employed PCR. TCRdb names Illumina HiSeq 4000 as the instrument used. TCRdb cleaned the public reads at Q25 with fastp, built clones with MiXCR and kept in-frame beta chains. When rows share a CDR3 protein, they turn into one entry using the most common DNA and genes. For this sample the table gives approximately 9,800 distinct CDR3 sequences, of which about 18% were detected only once. The ten largest clonotypes hold about 2.1% of the sample. The sample comprised naive CD8+ T cells from blood, with Jurkat cell RNA spiked in. The intended sense of this specimen's cell subset or site label: FACS-sorted CD8+CD4-CCR7+CD45RA+ naive T cells. The origin of the receptors is a human donor in good health. Some libraries in this study had Jurkat cell RNA spiked in.

This clonotype was seen ten or more times. This rearrangement joins TRBV3-1 to TRBJ2-3, with 7 positions matching TRBD2. This CDR3 contains 17 residues. Looked up from germline, CDR1 is LGHDT and CDR2 is YNNKEL (reference sequence). V lost 2 bases to trimming and J lost 2 bases; unmatched junction nucleotides: 10. The CDR3: CASSQSIWGGDTDTQYF. CDR3 sequence (DNA): TGTGCCAGCAGCCAAAGTATTTGGGGGGGTGACACAGATACGCAGTATTTT.

Notes on this clonotype: A read error is possible here, since a much larger clone lies one base away. The chain links TRBV14 to TRBJ2-2, with TRBD2 identical over 10 bases. This CDR3 is 18 amino acids long. Per germline, CDR1 SGHDN and CDR2 FVKESK. J was trimmed by 4 bases and V by 4 bases; bases with no gene match: 12. In DNA, the CDR3 is TGTGCCAGCAGCCGAGTGGGTTCCGGGACTAGCGCCACCGGGGAGCTGTTTTTT. Its protein product is CASSRVGSGTSATGELFF.

This clonotype was counted a few times. A read error may be the cause here, since a much bigger clone is one base away. The rearrangement uses TRBV20-1 and TRBJ2-1, with a tentative D call TRBD1 (5 bases). CDR1 is DFQATT and CDR2 is SNEGSKA in the germline V gene (reference sequence). This CDR3 has 16 residues. CDR3 sequence: CSAREGAGTLVHEQFF. The CDR3 DNA is TGCAGTGCCAGAGAAGGGGCTGGCACTTTGGTCCATGAGCAGTTCTTC.

On this clonotype itself: A much larger clone lies one base from this, so it may be a read error. The chain links TRBV6-2 or TRBV6-3 to TRBJ2-7; tentatively, D is TRBD1 or TRBD2 (5 bases each). V gave up 8 bases and J gave up 3 bases, with 26 bases separating them. Germline lookup yields CDR1 MNHEY and CDR2 SVGEGT. The CDR3 is made up of 17 amino acids. CDR3 in amino acids: CASCLPGPSLLVYEQYF. DNA for the CDR3: TGTGCCAGCTGCTTACCGGGACCGTCACTTCTGGTCTACGAGCAGTACTTC.

The CDR3 protein is CATSRDHGGKYEQYF. The CDR3, as DNA: TGTGCCACCAGCAGAGATCATGGCGGGAAGTACGAGCAGTACTTC. The genes are TRBV15 and TRBJ2-7, with D possibly being TRBD2 (6 bases). The germline V and J ends were trimmed by 0 bases and 4 bases, with 13 bases remaining between them. CDR3 length: 15 amino acids. Germline V gene sequence: CDR1 LNHNV, CDR2 YYDKDF (reference sequence).

By its share, this clonotype is medium-sized. The chain links TRBV11-3 to TRBJ2-1; no clear D. CDR1 SGHNT and CDR2 YENEEA come from the germline V gene. This CDR3 comprises 15 residues. V gave up 4 bases and J gave up 0 bases, with 10 bases separating them. The CDR3 is CASSSGRSSYNEQFF. CDR3 DNA sequence: TGTGCCAGCAGCTCAGGACGGAGCTCCTACAATGAGCAGTTCTTC.

With respect to this clonotype: A much larger clone differs by one base, so this may be a read error. V and J are TRBV7-3 and TRBJ2-1; unclear D gene. In germline, CDR1 is SGHTA, CDR2 FQGTGA. The CDR3 sequence is 17 residues long. The V end was cut by 1 base, the J end by 5 bases, with 18 bases between. The CDR3 nucleotides read TGTGCCAGCAGCTTAAGGCCCCAACCCCGGCACGACAATGAGCAGTTCTTC. Translated: CASSLRPQPRHDNEQFF.

The V call is TRBV27, the J call TRBJ2-1, with no clear D. V dropped 10 bases and J dropped 2 bases, with 12 bases sitting between them. This CDR3 has 13 residues. Germline lookup yields CDR1 MNHEY and CDR2 SMNVEV (reference sequence). CDR3: CATRNAPYNEQFF. The CDR3 bases are TGTGCCACCCGGAACGCACCCTACAATGAGCAGTTCTTC.

The V and J genes are TRBV3-1 and TRBJ2-1; TRBD1 agrees at 9 bases. This CDR3 comprises 15 residues. Germline CDR1 is LGHDT and CDR2 is YNNKEL (reference sequence). V dropped 5 bases and J dropped 8; count of bases not matched to a gene: 10. This chain's CDR3 is CASSFRDRVTDEQFF. CDR3 coding DNA: TGTGCCAGCAGCTTCCGGGACAGGGTTACCGATGAGCAGTTCTTC.

Note on this clonotype: A read error may explain this, as a much larger clone is one base away. V and J are TRBV28 and TRBJ1-5; maybe TRBD1 (5 bases). The CDR3 sequence is 17 residues long. Germline values: CDR1 MDHEN, CDR2 SYDVKM. V was pared by 5 bases and J by 4 bases, with 21 bases between. The CDR3 DNA follows: TGTGCCAGCAGTAAGGGCCGCGAGACAGAGGTTAATCAGCCCCAGCATTTT. Translating it yields CASSKGRETEVNQPQHF.

This clonotype was observed a few times. The rearrangement joins TRBV7-2 to TRBJ2-7; 8 bases are shared with TRBD2. Germline V gives CDR1 SGHTA, CDR2 FQGNSA. The CDR3 extends over 18 amino acids. Losses at the gene ends were 5 bases for V and 2 bases for J; bases not matched to a gene: 17. The CDR3, as DNA: TGTGCCAGCAGCACACCAAGCATAGCGGGAATAAGCGCCTACGAGCAGTACTTC. It is translated as CASSTPSIAGISAYEQYF.

On this clonotype: At one of its ends the junction is not consistent with the germline gene, which may arise from a read error. CDR3: CASGQLTGGSQPQHF. The CDR3 DNA reads as TGCGCCAGCGGCCAATTGACAGGGGGGAGTCAGCCCCAGCATTTT. V gene TRBV4-1 combines with J gene TRBJ1-5, with 9 bases fitting TRBD1. Germline lookup yields CDR1 MGHRA and CDR2 YSYEKL. This CDR3 comprises 15 residues.